The 18 T cell receptor beta chains listed next were all sequenced from one sample in a study of blood T cell repertoires in COVID-19. The method was immunoSEQ multiplex PCR; TCRdb's version includes in-frame clones alone and lacks a portion of them. The sample shows 350,000 to 450,000 clones, 70% to 90% of them seen only once. Sequencing used peripheral blood. These receptors were obtained from a woman aged 55-69 years with COVID-19, enrolled during active disease.

The CDR3 nucleotides are TGTGCCAGTAGTAGGGGGACAGGGTATAGGAATGAGCAGTTCTTC. Translated, it gives CASSRGTGYRNEQFF. V gene TRBV19 combines with J gene TRBJ2-1; 9 nucleotides line up with TRBD1. CDR1 and CDR2 (germline): LNHDA, SQIVND (reference sequence). The V gene end was trimmed by 4 bases and the J gene end by 7 bases; junction bases not matched to a gene: 8. The CDR3 consists of 15 residues.

The chain joins TRBV2 to TRBJ1-3; D perhaps matches TRBD1 (6 bases). Germline loops: CDR1 SNHLY, CDR2 FYNNEI. The V end lost 8 bases, the J end lost 0 bases, and 11 bases lay between the germline ends. The CDR3 sequence is 14 residues long. CDR3 sequence: CASLWTVSGNTIYF. The CDR3 DNA is TGTGCCAGCCTATGGACAGTCTCTGGAAACACCATATATTTT. Together with reference TRBV2 and TRBJ1-3, the CDR3 gives the full variable domain: EPEVTQTPSHQVTQMGQEVILRCVPISNHLYFYWYRQILGQKVEFLVSFYNNEISEKSEIFDDQFSVERPDGSNFTLKIRSTKLEDSAMYFCASLWTVSGNTIYFGEGSWLTVV.

V and J are TRBV27 and TRBJ1-3; no reliable D call. There are 15 residues in the CDR3. Germline CDR1 and CDR2: MNHEY and SMNVEV (reference sequence). V gave up 0 bases and J gave up 2 bases, with 8 bases separating them. CDR3 region: CASSLSSSTGNTIYF. CDR3 nucleotide sequence: TGTGCCAGCAGTTTATCCTCGAGTACTGGAAACACCATATATTTT.

The chain recombines TRBV3-1 (or the pseudogene TRBV3-2) with TRBJ1-1; 11 positions match TRBD1. Trimming removed 2 bases from V and 6 bases from J; junction bases left unmatched: 2. CDR1 is LGHDT, CDR2 YNNKEL, per germline (reference sequence). This CDR3 spans 14 amino acids. DNA for the CDR3: TGTGCCAGCAGCCAACCGGGACAGGGGGCTGAAGCTTTCTTT. Protein product: CASSQPGQGAEAFF.

The rearrangement joins TRBV4-2 to TRBJ1-5, with D possibly TRBD1 on 6 matching bases. The CDR3 is made up of 16 amino acids. V was trimmed by 1 base and J by 3 bases, leaving 13 bases between them. Germline-derived CDR1 and CDR2 are LGHNA and YNFKEQ. The CDR3 bases are TGTGCCAGCAGCCAAGTTCCCACAGGGCTCAATCAGCCCCAGCATTTT. Translated: CASSQVPTGLNQPQHF.

This clone has only one observation. The rearrangement joins TRBV11-2 to TRBJ2-6; D may be TRBD2 (6 bases). The CDR3 consists of 19 residues. V was shortened by 1 base and J by 3 bases, with 19 bases between the two germline ends. Germline-derived CDR1 and CDR2 are SGHAT and FQNNGV. As DNA, the CDR3 is TGTGCCAGCAGCTTAGCTCCGGGGACTTGGAGACGTGGGGCCAACGTCCTGACTTTC. The encoded protein is CASSLAPGTWRRGANVLTF.

The CDR3 region is CASSLPSTGANYTF. The CDR3 region has the DNA TGTGCCAGCAGCTTACCCTCGACAGGGGCCAACTACACCTTC. V is TRBV7-9 and J is TRBJ1-2, with 8 nucleotides matching TRBD1. CDR1 and CDR2 (germline): SEHNR, FQNEAQ (reference sequence). V lost 2 bases to trimming and J lost 10 bases; unmatched junction nucleotides: 9. CDR3 size: 14 residues.

The rearrangement links TRBV5-6 to TRBJ1-4, with 8 bases identical to TRBD1. Germline CDR1 is SGHDT and CDR2 is YYEEEE. Trimming took 4 bases from V and 7 from J; bases not matched to a gene: 6. CDR3 length: 14 residues. CDR3 nucleotide sequence: TGTGCCAGCAGCCAGACAGGGGCTGGTGAAAAACTGTTTTTT. Amino acid sequence: CASSQTGAGEKLFF.

This rearrangement joins TRBV11-2 to TRBJ1-4; D gene uncertain. From germline, CDR1 is SGHAT and CDR2 FQNNGV. The CDR3 covers 15 residues. V lost 4 bases and J lost 4, with 13 bases in between. The CDR3 coding sequence is TGTGCCAGCAGCTCCCTCGGGGATATTAATGAAAAACTGTTTTTT. It codes for CASSSLGDINEKLFF. Full variable domain (remainder filled in from reference TRBV11-2 and TRBJ1-4): EAGVAQSPRYKIIEKRQSVAFWCNPISGHATLYWYQQILGQGPKLLIQFQNNGVVDDSQLPKDRFSAERLKGVDSTLKIQPAKLEDSAVYLCASSSLGDINEKLFFGSGTQLSVL.

Here the CDR3 DNA reads TGTGCCAGTAGTACCTGGACAGGGCTTAATTCACCCCTCCACTTT. Amino acids: CASSTWTGLNSPLHF. The rearrangement joins TRBV19 to TRBJ1-6; TRBD1 matches at 8 bases. Germline V gives CDR1 LNHDA, CDR2 SQIVND (reference sequence). With 4 bases clipped from V and 6 bases from J, the junction kept 5 bases outside the gene matches. This CDR3 has 15 residues.

Comments on this clone: The junction differs from germline at one of its ends, possibly a read error. This chain uses TRBV30 with TRBJ1-6; no firm D call. Germline V lookup: CDR1 GTSNPN, CDR2 SVGIG (reference sequence). This CDR3 comprises 13 residues. The CDR3 is CAWTRLYNSPLHF. CDR3 nucleotides: TGTGCCTGGACCAGATTGTATAATTCGCCCCTCCACTTT. The full variable domain, in which reference TRBV30 and TRBJ1-6 provide the parts outside the CDR3, is SQTIHQWPATLVQPVGSPLSLECTVEGTSNPNLYWYRQAAGRGLQLLFYSVGIGQISSEVPQNLSASRPQDRQFILSSKKLLLSDSGFYLCAWTRLYNSPLHFGNGTRLTVT.

The CDR3 protein is CASRWERGDDTQYF. The CDR3 bases are TGTGCCAGCCGGTGGGAGCGGGGGGACGATACGCAGTATTTT. The chain recombines TRBV19 with TRBJ2-3; 9 bases are a match to TRBD2. The CDR3 spans 14 residues. The J segment lost 6 bases and the V segment lost 9 bases, leaving 10 bases of the junction unmatched. Germline CDR1 LNHDA, CDR2 SQIVND (reference sequence).

The chain couples TRBV6-6 to TRBJ1-2; D is ambiguous. CDR3 length equals 12 residues. Germline V lookup: CDR1 MNHNY, CDR2 SVGAGI (reference sequence). Between the trimmed V and J ends, which lost 6 bases and 5 bases, there was a span of 10 bases. CDR3 sequence (DNA): TGTGCCAGCAGCCCCCCCGGGTATGGCTACACCTTC. Its protein is CASSPPGYGYTF.

V is TRBV5-1 and J is TRBJ1-3; 7 nucleotides line up with TRBD1. V lost 4 bases and J lost 0; bases outside the gene matches: 4. The germline V gene encodes CDR1 SGHRS and CDR2 YFSETQ. The CDR3 has 15 amino acids. The CDR3 coding sequence is TGCGCCAGCAGCCCAAGGGACAGCTCTGGAAACACCATATATTTT. Encoded protein: CASSPRDSSGNTIYF.

This CDR3 reads CASSIPTAGDSPLHF. The CDR3 nucleotides are TGTGCCAGTAGTATACCGACCGCAGGCGATTCACCCCTCCACTTT. The chain links TRBV19 to TRBJ1-6; D is undetermined. Trimming pared 2 bases from V and 8 bases from J, leaving 13 bases between. The CDR3 loop spans 15 amino acids. Germline CDR1 is LNHDA and CDR2 is SQIVND (reference sequence).

CDR3 sequence: CATAEVLNTEAFF. In nucleotides, the CDR3 is TGTGCCACCGCAGAAGTCCTGAACACTGAAGCTTTCTTT. V gene TRBV7-9 combines with J gene TRBJ1-1; no reliable D call. V was cut by 10 bases and J by 0 bases, with 12 bases left in between. CDR1 and CDR2 from the germline V gene are SEHNR and FQNEAQ (reference sequence). CDR3 length: 13 residues.

The rearrangement links TRBV18 to TRBJ1-3; 8 bases match TRBD1. J was trimmed by 7 bases and V by 6 bases; bases with no gene match: 8. Germline-derived CDR1 and CDR2 are KGHSH and LQKENI. This CDR3 region has 14 residues. CDR3: CASSRGRSGNTIYF. Written as DNA, the CDR3 is TGTGCCAGCTCCAGGGGGCGCAGCGGGAACACCATATATTTT.

The V and J genes are TRBV2 and TRBJ2-3; TRBD1 aligns across 8 bases. The CDR3 sequence is 13 residues long. CDR1 is SNHLY and CDR2 is FYNNEI in the germline V gene. The V gene end was trimmed by 5 bases and the J gene end by 3 bases; junction bases not matched to a gene: 1. CDR3 nucleotides: TGTGCCAGCAGTTGGACAGGGACAGATACGCAGTATTTT. Its translation is CASSWTGTDTQYF.